The text below deals with one T cell receptor (beta chain). The germline CDR1 and CDR2 sequences are SGHRS and YFSETQ. This CDR3 is 13 amino acids long. V dropped 2 bases and J dropped 8; count of bases not matched to a gene: 4. How the authors handled the data: Estimation of nucleated cell counts was performed using reference gene primer amplification. The table came from immunoSEQ multiplex PCR; TCRdb's copy has only in-frame clones and leaves some out. The DNA was the basis for D and trimming; V, J and clone size are from that table. Counted here are 60,000 to 80,000 clones, roughly 85% occurring once; the ten biggest clones make up approximately 23%. This record comes from a study of blood T cell repertoires in COVID-19. In the study overall: The origin of the acute and convalescent COVID-19 samples was the United States, Italy and Spain. From T cells, B-cell-depleted T cells, or PBMCs came the material, which was cDNA or gDNA.

This sequence originates from a man aged 50 or older with acute or convalescent COVID-19. This chain links TRBV5-1 with TRBJ2-1; 7 nucleotides line up with TRBD2. Input material: peripheral blood. CDR3 in amino acids: CASSFGGTYEQFF. The CDR3 DNA follows: TGCGCCAGCAGCTTCGGGGGGACCTATGAGCAGTTCTTC.